Sequencing of this T cell receptor beta chain was carried out in a study of blood T cell repertoires in COVID-19. The table lists this clone with a count of one. Germline V gene data show CDR1 as SGHAT and CDR2 as FQNNGV. The CDR3 contains 15 residues. V shed 5 bases and J shed 6 bases, with 19 bases lying between them. Original methodology: Reference gene primer amplification in the assay estimated nucleated cell counts. Sequenced by immunoSEQ multiplex PCR; TCRdb stores in-frame clones only, minus some. V, J and clone size were drawn from that table, and D and trimming were deduced from the DNA. This table holds about 73,000 clones, 75% to 90% found once.

V gene TRBV11-2 combines with J gene TRBJ1-1, with D unclear. The source is a man of 80 years or more with active or convalescent COVID-19. The sample consisted of peripheral blood. CDR3 sequence reads: CASSPYGEGRPEAFF. The CDR3, as DNA: TGTGCCAGCAGCCCCTATGGGGAGGGTCGGCCTGAAGCTTTCTTT.